This passage covers 17 T cell receptor beta chains from one sample sequenced in a study of T-cell memory formation after mild COVID-19. TCRdb called the 5' RACE reads again in MiXCR, with one record for every CDR3 protein. The table shows almost 45,000 distinct CDR3 sequences, with about 6.8% occurring only once. The specimen sequenced was PBMCs or a T cell subset sorted from them (not recorded which). The receptors derive from an adult who had mild COVID-19 (a few samples of this study predate the infection). Cell type and time point are not known.

In its sample, this clonotype ranks as medium-sized (0.01 to 0.1%). The chain combines TRBV10-3 with TRBJ1-1; 8 bases are a match to TRBD1. Germline V gives CDR1 ENHRY, CDR2 SYGVKD. This CDR3 spans 14 amino acids. J gave up 12 bases and V 0 bases, and 9 bases lay outside the gene matches. The CDR3 coding sequence is TGTGCCATCAGTGAGTCGACCGGACAGGGTAGGACTTTCTTT. It translates to CAISESTGQGRTFF.

The table lists this clonotype with many counts. The V gene is TRBV7-9, the J gene TRBJ2-1, with a possible D match to TRBD2 (7 bases). Trimming removed 4 bases from V and 0 bases from J, with 16 bases in between. The CDR3 covers 17 residues. Germline CDR1 reads SEHNR; CDR2 reads FQNEAQ (reference sequence). The DNA of the CDR3 is TGTGCCAGCAGCTCTGGCGGGGCGGGGGCCTCCTACAATGAGCAGTTCTTC. It specifies CASSSGGAGASYNEQFF.

The CDR3 DNA reads as TGTGCCAGCAGTATAGCGGGGGGGCCCAGGGGAGAGACCCAGTACTTC. It encodes CASSIAGGPRGETQYF. The chain carries TRBV3-1 and TRBJ2-5; 11 positions match TRBD2. This CDR3 has 16 amino acids. The V and J ends lost 6 bases and 4 bases, in that order; junction bases with no gene match: 10. In germline, CDR1 is LGHDT, CDR2 YNNKEL (reference sequence).

This clonotype was seen ten or more times. CDR3: CASSLASGGANTGELFF. CDR3 nucleotide sequence: TGCGCCAGCAGCTTGGCCTCGGGGGGGGCGAACACCGGGGAGCTGTTTTTT. The gene calls are TRBV5-1 and TRBJ2-2; 8 nucleotides agree with TRBD2. CDR3 length equals 17 residues. V lost 0 bases to trimming and J lost 0 bases; unmatched junction nucleotides: 4. CDR1 and CDR2 (germline): SGHRS, YFSETQ.

In its sample, this clonotype was seen many times. The genes are TRBV4-3 and TRBJ1-4; D may be TRBD1 (5 bases). In germline, CDR1 is LGHNA, CDR2 YSLEER. The germline V and J ends were trimmed by 6 bases and 3 bases, with 14 bases remaining between them. The CDR3 sequence is 15 residues long. In DNA, the CDR3 is TGCGCCAGCAGAGATGGACACCGGTCTAATGAAAAACTGTTTTTT. It encodes CASRDGHRSNEKLFF.

This clonotype appeared a few times. This rearrangement joins TRBV7-2 to TRBJ2-3; no definite D call. The CDR3 has 14 amino acids. V lost 5 bases, J lost 3 bases, and 12 bases lay in between. CDR1 and CDR2 from the germline V gene are SGHTA and FQGNSA. CDR3 nucleotides: TGTGCCAGCAGCCCCACGACGTCGACAGATACGCAGTATTTT. It encodes CASSPTTSTDTQYF.

This clonotype was counted a few times. The J gene is TRBJ1-1, the V gene TRBV20-1; no reliable D call. Trimming stripped 3 bases from V and 11 bases from J, with 10 bases between. The CDR3 contains 10 residues. Germline CDR1 is DFQATT and CDR2 is SNEGSKA (reference sequence). Here the CDR3 DNA reads TGCAGTGCTAGTGGGAGGGAGGCTTTCTTT. Its protein product is CSASGREAFF.

The chain links TRBV5-1 to TRBJ1-4; no reliable D call. Germline CDR1 and CDR2: SGHRS and YFSETQ. Between the trimmed V and J ends, which lost 1 base and 8 bases, there was a span of 9 bases. The CDR3 runs 13 residues. The CDR3 nucleotides are TGCGCCAGCAGCTTGAGTACGTCGGAAAAACTGTTTTTT. Its protein product is CASSLSTSEKLFF.

The table lists this clonotype with many counts. The chain carries TRBV5-1 and TRBJ2-3; 7 bases map to TRBD2. Germline V CDR1 and CDR2: SGHRS, YFSETQ. V trimming: 1 base; J trimming: 2 bases; junction bases outside the gene matches: 10. CDR3 length: 17 residues. In nucleotides, the CDR3 is TGCGCCAGCAGCTTGATACCCCTAGCGGCTTTCACAGATACGCAGTATTTT. It specifies CASSLIPLAAFTDTQYF.

This clonotype occurred many times. The CDR3 nucleotides are TGCAGTGCTATTGATAGGTGGAGCTCTAGCACAGATACGCAGTATTTT. Translated: CSAIDRWSSSTDTQYF. This chain joins TRBV20-1 and TRBJ2-3; no reliable D call. CDR1 is DFQATT and CDR2 is SNEGSKA in the germline V gene (reference sequence). Trimming stripped 4 bases from V and 0 bases from J, with 17 bases between. The CDR3 length is 16 residues.

This clonotype has a count of ten or more. The rearrangement uses TRBV5-1 and TRBJ2-3; D uncertain. V was clipped by 0 bases and J by 0 bases, with 5 bases between them. CDR1 and CDR2 (germline): SGHRS, YFSETQ. This CDR3 is 14 amino acids long. The CDR3 loop is CASSLGPSTDTQYF. CDR3 nucleotide sequence: TGCGCCAGCAGCTTGGGGCCTAGCACAGATACGCAGTATTTT.

This clonotype was counted ten times or more. This chain uses TRBV4-1 with TRBJ1-1, with a weak D call TRBD1 (5 bases). Germline V gene data show CDR1 as MGHRA and CDR2 as YSYEKL. The V gene lost 1 base and the J gene lost 0 bases, with 9 bases spanning the gap. CDR3 length: 15 residues. The CDR3 DNA reads as TGCGCCAGCAGCCAAGGGGACGGAATGAACACTGAAGCTTTCTTT. This encodes CASSQGDGMNTEAFF.

V usage is TRBV9 and J usage is TRBJ2-5, with TRBD2 identical over 12 bases. The germline gives CDR1 SGDLS, CDR2 YYNGEE. V trimming: 0 bases; J trimming: 5 bases; junction bases outside the gene matches: 2. CDR3 length equals 15 residues. In DNA form, the CDR3 reads TGTGCCAGCAGCGTAGCTAGCGGGGGGGCTGAGACCCAGTACTTC. It codes for CASSVASGGAETQYF.

This clonotype has ten or more counts. V and J are TRBV4-2 and TRBJ1-5, with unresolved D. From germline, CDR1 is LGHNA and CDR2 YNFKEQ. The CDR3 sequence is 16 residues long. The ends were cut back, 0 bases at V and 7 bases at J, with 16 bases in the middle. In nucleotides, the CDR3 is TGTGCCAGCAGCCAAGAGTGGAGCCCACTCCAGCAGCCCCAGCATTTT. This sequence encodes CASSQEWSPLQQPQHF.

This chain joins TRBV5-1 and TRBJ1-2; 7 positions match TRBD1. The CDR3 has 15 amino acids. V was clipped by 4 bases and J by 0 bases; unmatched bases: 6. The germline CDR1 and CDR2 sequences are SGHRS and YFSETQ. The CDR3 protein is CASSPGGAANYGYTF. CDR3 nucleotide sequence: TGCGCCAGCAGCCCAGGGGGTGCGGCTAACTATGGCTACACCTTC.

This clonotype was seen repeatedly, ten times or more. This chain links TRBV5-5 with TRBJ2-7, with 8 positions matching TRBD1. Trimming removed 4 bases from V and 3 bases from J; junction bases left unmatched: 9. The CDR3 runs 15 residues. Germline CDR1 reads SGHKS; CDR2 reads YYEKEE (reference sequence). In nucleotides, the CDR3 is TGTGCCAGCAGCGTTTCCGGGACAGGCGACTACGAGCAGTACTTC. Translated: CASSVSGTGDYEQYF.

This chain joins TRBV7-9 and TRBJ2-1, with 11 bases aligning to TRBD2. This CDR3 is 15 amino acids long. The germline CDR1 and CDR2 sequences are SEHNR and FQNEAQ (reference sequence). With 5 bases clipped from V and 8 bases from J, the junction kept 8 bases outside the gene matches. CDR3 loop: CASSPTSGGKHEQFF. The CDR3 region has the DNA TGTGCCAGCAGCCCTACTAGCGGGGGTAAGCATGAGCAGTTCTTC. Looking up the rest from reference TRBV7-9 and TRBJ2-1 gives the full variable domain: DTGVSQNPRHKITKRGQNVTFRCDPISEHNRLYWYRQTLGQGPEFLTYFQNEAQLEKSRLLSDRFSAERPKGSFSTLEIQRTEQGDSAMYLCASSPTSGGKHEQFFGPGTRLTVL.